The present TCR beta chain was sequenced within a study of blood T cell repertoires in COVID-19. Study context: Researchers got acute and convalescent COVID-19 samples from the United States, Italy and Spain. Sources were T cells, B-cell-depleted T cells, or PBMCs; the material itself was cDNA or gDNA.

Per the original methods: Scientists estimated how many nucleated cells there were by amplifying reference gene primers. Data came from immunoSEQ multiplex PCR; TCRdb stores just in-frame clones and leaves some out. D and trimming come from the DNA, and the V and J calls and clone size come from that table. This table has around 200,000 clones, approximately 80% appearing once. CDR1 and CDR2 from the germline V gene are SGHTS and YDEGEE. This CDR3 has 17 amino acids. V shed 3 bases and J 3 bases; nucleotides not matched to a gene: 11. A single count supports this clone. The sequenced sample consisted of peripheral blood. This chain links TRBV5-8 with TRBJ1-5; 8 positions agree with TRBD1. The source is a human donor in a cohort sampled during active COVID-19. DNA for the CDR3: TGTGCCAGCAGCTATTCCTCCGGGACAGGCCTCAATCAGCCCCAGCATTTT. It yields the protein CASSYSSGTGLNQPQHF.